This entry lists 15 T cell receptor beta chains sequenced from one sample in a study of shared clonotypes between healthy human individuals. TCRdb keeps only in-frame clones here, not all; method: immunoSEQ multiplex PCR. Of 1,500,000 or so clones in the sample, roughly 97% were seen once. The sequencing input was naive CD4+ T cells sorted from blood. The subset was: CD45RA+ positively selected. These receptor sequences come from a man aged 25-40 years in good health.

The V call is TRBV5-1, the J call TRBJ2-7; the match to TRBD2 covers 8 bases. The ends lost 3 bases at V and 5 bases at J; junction bases unmatched: 16. In germline, CDR1 is SGHRS, CDR2 YFSETQ. The CDR3 has 17 residues. The CDR3, as DNA: TGCGCCAGCAGCTCCGGGCTAGCGGGCAGAAGGGGGGACGAGCAGTACTTC. Amino acids: CASSSGLAGRRGDEQYF.

The DNA of the CDR3 is TGCGCCAGCAGTGAAAGGGGACTAGCGATCAATGAGCAGTTCTTC. Translating it yields CASSERGLAINEQFF. The rearrangement uses TRBV10-2 and TRBJ2-1, with 10 bases identical to TRBD2. Germline values: CDR1 WSHSY, CDR2 SAAADI. V gave up 3 bases and J gave up 6 bases; unmatched junction bases: 5. The CDR3 spans 15 residues.

This chain links TRBV10-1 with TRBJ1-2; D may be TRBD1 (5 bases). Germline CDR1 and CDR2: WNHNN and SYGVQD (reference sequence). The CDR3 spans 18 residues. V lost 0 bases and J 4 bases, leaving 21 bases between the germline ends. The CDR3 here is CASSESPVLGGGIYGYTF. The CDR3 bases are TGCGCCAGCAGTGAGTCGCCGGTGCTCGGGGGGGGAATCTATGGCTACACCTTC.

This clone was counted once. V usage is TRBV6-5 and J usage is TRBJ1-4; D remains ambiguous. Germline V gene sequence: CDR1 MNHEY, CDR2 SVGAGI. Trimming took 5 bases from V and 7 from J, leaving 17 bases between them. The CDR3 runs to 15 residues. The DNA of the CDR3 is TGTGCCAGCAGTCCCCGGGCCTCCCTGTTTGAAAAACTGTTTTTT. Translated, it gives CASSPRASLFEKLFF.

The chain employs TRBV27 and TRBJ2-3; tentative D call: TRBD2 (6 bases). The CDR3 is 16 residues long. Germline V lookup: CDR1 MNHEY, CDR2 SMNVEV (reference sequence). The V and J ends lost 0 bases and 4 bases respectively, with 14 bases between them. The CDR3 reads CASSLSGTLQADTQYF. The DNA for the CDR3 is TGTGCCAGCAGTTTATCCGGGACTCTGCAGGCAGATACGCAGTATTTT.

This clone was picked up one time. V usage is TRBV9 and J usage is TRBJ1-2; D unclear. This CDR3 contains 13 residues. Germline CDR1 and CDR2: SGDLS and YYNGEE. V lost 7 bases, J lost 4 bases, and 14 bases lay in between. DNA for the CDR3: TGTGCCAGCCGACCCAGTTTGGGCTATGGCTACACCTTC. This sequence encodes CASRPSLGYGYTF.

The genes are TRBV7-9 and TRBJ1-2; D is undetermined. This CDR3 spans 13 amino acids. Trimming removed 1 base from V and 1 base from J, with 4 bases in between. Germline V gives CDR1 SEHNR, CDR2 FQNEAQ (reference sequence). CDR3 DNA: TGTGCCAGCAGCTTAGGGGTTAACTATGGCTACACCTTC. Protein product: CASSLGVNYGYTF.

This clone was seen a single time. The chain recombines TRBV28 with TRBJ1-4; D is unresolved. The CDR3 totals 12 residues. Trimming shortened V by 5 bases and J by 8 bases, and 9 bases separated the two germline ends. Per germline, CDR1 MDHEN and CDR2 SYDVKM. CDR3 region: CASSQSGEKLFF. In DNA, the CDR3 is TGTGCCAGCAGTCAAAGCGGGGAAAAACTGTTTTTT. The full variable domain, with the rest looked up from reference TRBV28 and TRBJ1-4, is DVKVTQSSRYLVKRTGEKVFLECVQDMDHENMFWYRQDPGLGLRLIYFSYDVKMKEKGDIPEGYSVSREKKERFSLILESASTNQTSMYLCASSQSGEKLFFGSGTQLSVL.

On this clone: The same CDR3 also results from other DNA sequences found in this sample. The chain carries TRBV9 and TRBJ2-1; unclear D gene. Trimming took 0 bases from V and 2 from J, leaving 9 bases between them. The CDR3 is 15 residues long. Germline lookup yields CDR1 SGDLS and CDR2 YYNGEE. CDR3 protein: CASSVAAGAYNEQFF. In DNA form, the CDR3 reads TGTGCCAGCAGCGTAGCGGCAGGTGCCTACAATGAGCAGTTCTTC.

J is TRBJ1-3 and V is TRBV10-3; 8 bases line up with TRBD1. J lost 0 bases, V lost 7 bases, and 8 bases had no gene match. The CDR3 totals 16 residues. Germline V gives CDR1 ENHRY, CDR2 SYGVKD. The CDR3 loop reads CAITYGTGSSGNTIYF. The CDR3 nucleotides read TGTGCCATCACGTACGGGACAGGTAGCTCTGGAAACACCATATATTTT.

The rearrangement links TRBV5-1 to TRBJ1-2; D may be TRBD1 (6 bases). V dropped 4 bases and J dropped 7 bases, with 20 bases sitting between them. Germline V lookup: CDR1 SGHRS, CDR2 YFSETQ. The CDR3 sequence is 15 residues long. In nucleotides, the CDR3 is TGCGCCAGCAGCGCCGGAGGGGGTTGGGATGCTGGCTACACCTTC. The encoded protein is CASSAGGGWDAGYTF.

The genes are TRBV27 and TRBJ2-1, with 13 positions matching TRBD2. Trimming took 2 bases from V and 3 from J; bases not matched to a gene: 7. The germline gives CDR1 MNHEY, CDR2 SMNVEV (reference sequence). CDR3 length equals 18 residues. The CDR3 DNA follows: TGTGCCAGCAGTTTACGGCAAAGGACTAGCGGGAGCTACAATGAGCAGTTCTTC. It codes for CASSLRQRTSGSYNEQFF.

The rearrangement links TRBV9 to TRBJ2-7; TRBD2 agrees at 11 bases. The J segment lost 4 bases and the V segment lost 0 bases, leaving 6 bases of the junction unmatched. The germline CDR1 and CDR2 sequences are SGDLS and YYNGEE. The CDR3 extends over 16 amino acids. The CDR3 DNA reads TGTGCCAGCAGCGTAGAATTAGCGGGAGGGTTGTACGAGCAGTACTTC. This gives the protein CASSVELAGGLYEQYF.

The CDR3 DNA follows: TGTGCCAGCACAGATACTAGGTACAATGAGCAGTTCTTC. It specifies CASTDTRYNEQFF. This rearrangement joins TRBV2 to TRBJ2-1; a possible D gene is TRBD2 (5 bases). V was shortened by 7 bases and J by 4 bases, with 11 bases between the two germline ends. Germline lookup yields CDR1 SNHLY and CDR2 FYNNEI. This CDR3 region has 13 residues.

This chain links TRBV5-1 with TRBJ2-1, with 8 bases aligning to TRBD2. The CDR3 has 14 amino acids. CDR1 is SGHRS and CDR2 is YFSETQ in the germline V gene. Unmatched junction bases numbered 6, after V lost 4 bases and J lost 6 bases. CDR3 coding DNA: TGCGCCAGCAGCATAGCCGGGACTAGCAATGAGCAGTTCTTC. This codes for CASSIAGTSNEQFF.